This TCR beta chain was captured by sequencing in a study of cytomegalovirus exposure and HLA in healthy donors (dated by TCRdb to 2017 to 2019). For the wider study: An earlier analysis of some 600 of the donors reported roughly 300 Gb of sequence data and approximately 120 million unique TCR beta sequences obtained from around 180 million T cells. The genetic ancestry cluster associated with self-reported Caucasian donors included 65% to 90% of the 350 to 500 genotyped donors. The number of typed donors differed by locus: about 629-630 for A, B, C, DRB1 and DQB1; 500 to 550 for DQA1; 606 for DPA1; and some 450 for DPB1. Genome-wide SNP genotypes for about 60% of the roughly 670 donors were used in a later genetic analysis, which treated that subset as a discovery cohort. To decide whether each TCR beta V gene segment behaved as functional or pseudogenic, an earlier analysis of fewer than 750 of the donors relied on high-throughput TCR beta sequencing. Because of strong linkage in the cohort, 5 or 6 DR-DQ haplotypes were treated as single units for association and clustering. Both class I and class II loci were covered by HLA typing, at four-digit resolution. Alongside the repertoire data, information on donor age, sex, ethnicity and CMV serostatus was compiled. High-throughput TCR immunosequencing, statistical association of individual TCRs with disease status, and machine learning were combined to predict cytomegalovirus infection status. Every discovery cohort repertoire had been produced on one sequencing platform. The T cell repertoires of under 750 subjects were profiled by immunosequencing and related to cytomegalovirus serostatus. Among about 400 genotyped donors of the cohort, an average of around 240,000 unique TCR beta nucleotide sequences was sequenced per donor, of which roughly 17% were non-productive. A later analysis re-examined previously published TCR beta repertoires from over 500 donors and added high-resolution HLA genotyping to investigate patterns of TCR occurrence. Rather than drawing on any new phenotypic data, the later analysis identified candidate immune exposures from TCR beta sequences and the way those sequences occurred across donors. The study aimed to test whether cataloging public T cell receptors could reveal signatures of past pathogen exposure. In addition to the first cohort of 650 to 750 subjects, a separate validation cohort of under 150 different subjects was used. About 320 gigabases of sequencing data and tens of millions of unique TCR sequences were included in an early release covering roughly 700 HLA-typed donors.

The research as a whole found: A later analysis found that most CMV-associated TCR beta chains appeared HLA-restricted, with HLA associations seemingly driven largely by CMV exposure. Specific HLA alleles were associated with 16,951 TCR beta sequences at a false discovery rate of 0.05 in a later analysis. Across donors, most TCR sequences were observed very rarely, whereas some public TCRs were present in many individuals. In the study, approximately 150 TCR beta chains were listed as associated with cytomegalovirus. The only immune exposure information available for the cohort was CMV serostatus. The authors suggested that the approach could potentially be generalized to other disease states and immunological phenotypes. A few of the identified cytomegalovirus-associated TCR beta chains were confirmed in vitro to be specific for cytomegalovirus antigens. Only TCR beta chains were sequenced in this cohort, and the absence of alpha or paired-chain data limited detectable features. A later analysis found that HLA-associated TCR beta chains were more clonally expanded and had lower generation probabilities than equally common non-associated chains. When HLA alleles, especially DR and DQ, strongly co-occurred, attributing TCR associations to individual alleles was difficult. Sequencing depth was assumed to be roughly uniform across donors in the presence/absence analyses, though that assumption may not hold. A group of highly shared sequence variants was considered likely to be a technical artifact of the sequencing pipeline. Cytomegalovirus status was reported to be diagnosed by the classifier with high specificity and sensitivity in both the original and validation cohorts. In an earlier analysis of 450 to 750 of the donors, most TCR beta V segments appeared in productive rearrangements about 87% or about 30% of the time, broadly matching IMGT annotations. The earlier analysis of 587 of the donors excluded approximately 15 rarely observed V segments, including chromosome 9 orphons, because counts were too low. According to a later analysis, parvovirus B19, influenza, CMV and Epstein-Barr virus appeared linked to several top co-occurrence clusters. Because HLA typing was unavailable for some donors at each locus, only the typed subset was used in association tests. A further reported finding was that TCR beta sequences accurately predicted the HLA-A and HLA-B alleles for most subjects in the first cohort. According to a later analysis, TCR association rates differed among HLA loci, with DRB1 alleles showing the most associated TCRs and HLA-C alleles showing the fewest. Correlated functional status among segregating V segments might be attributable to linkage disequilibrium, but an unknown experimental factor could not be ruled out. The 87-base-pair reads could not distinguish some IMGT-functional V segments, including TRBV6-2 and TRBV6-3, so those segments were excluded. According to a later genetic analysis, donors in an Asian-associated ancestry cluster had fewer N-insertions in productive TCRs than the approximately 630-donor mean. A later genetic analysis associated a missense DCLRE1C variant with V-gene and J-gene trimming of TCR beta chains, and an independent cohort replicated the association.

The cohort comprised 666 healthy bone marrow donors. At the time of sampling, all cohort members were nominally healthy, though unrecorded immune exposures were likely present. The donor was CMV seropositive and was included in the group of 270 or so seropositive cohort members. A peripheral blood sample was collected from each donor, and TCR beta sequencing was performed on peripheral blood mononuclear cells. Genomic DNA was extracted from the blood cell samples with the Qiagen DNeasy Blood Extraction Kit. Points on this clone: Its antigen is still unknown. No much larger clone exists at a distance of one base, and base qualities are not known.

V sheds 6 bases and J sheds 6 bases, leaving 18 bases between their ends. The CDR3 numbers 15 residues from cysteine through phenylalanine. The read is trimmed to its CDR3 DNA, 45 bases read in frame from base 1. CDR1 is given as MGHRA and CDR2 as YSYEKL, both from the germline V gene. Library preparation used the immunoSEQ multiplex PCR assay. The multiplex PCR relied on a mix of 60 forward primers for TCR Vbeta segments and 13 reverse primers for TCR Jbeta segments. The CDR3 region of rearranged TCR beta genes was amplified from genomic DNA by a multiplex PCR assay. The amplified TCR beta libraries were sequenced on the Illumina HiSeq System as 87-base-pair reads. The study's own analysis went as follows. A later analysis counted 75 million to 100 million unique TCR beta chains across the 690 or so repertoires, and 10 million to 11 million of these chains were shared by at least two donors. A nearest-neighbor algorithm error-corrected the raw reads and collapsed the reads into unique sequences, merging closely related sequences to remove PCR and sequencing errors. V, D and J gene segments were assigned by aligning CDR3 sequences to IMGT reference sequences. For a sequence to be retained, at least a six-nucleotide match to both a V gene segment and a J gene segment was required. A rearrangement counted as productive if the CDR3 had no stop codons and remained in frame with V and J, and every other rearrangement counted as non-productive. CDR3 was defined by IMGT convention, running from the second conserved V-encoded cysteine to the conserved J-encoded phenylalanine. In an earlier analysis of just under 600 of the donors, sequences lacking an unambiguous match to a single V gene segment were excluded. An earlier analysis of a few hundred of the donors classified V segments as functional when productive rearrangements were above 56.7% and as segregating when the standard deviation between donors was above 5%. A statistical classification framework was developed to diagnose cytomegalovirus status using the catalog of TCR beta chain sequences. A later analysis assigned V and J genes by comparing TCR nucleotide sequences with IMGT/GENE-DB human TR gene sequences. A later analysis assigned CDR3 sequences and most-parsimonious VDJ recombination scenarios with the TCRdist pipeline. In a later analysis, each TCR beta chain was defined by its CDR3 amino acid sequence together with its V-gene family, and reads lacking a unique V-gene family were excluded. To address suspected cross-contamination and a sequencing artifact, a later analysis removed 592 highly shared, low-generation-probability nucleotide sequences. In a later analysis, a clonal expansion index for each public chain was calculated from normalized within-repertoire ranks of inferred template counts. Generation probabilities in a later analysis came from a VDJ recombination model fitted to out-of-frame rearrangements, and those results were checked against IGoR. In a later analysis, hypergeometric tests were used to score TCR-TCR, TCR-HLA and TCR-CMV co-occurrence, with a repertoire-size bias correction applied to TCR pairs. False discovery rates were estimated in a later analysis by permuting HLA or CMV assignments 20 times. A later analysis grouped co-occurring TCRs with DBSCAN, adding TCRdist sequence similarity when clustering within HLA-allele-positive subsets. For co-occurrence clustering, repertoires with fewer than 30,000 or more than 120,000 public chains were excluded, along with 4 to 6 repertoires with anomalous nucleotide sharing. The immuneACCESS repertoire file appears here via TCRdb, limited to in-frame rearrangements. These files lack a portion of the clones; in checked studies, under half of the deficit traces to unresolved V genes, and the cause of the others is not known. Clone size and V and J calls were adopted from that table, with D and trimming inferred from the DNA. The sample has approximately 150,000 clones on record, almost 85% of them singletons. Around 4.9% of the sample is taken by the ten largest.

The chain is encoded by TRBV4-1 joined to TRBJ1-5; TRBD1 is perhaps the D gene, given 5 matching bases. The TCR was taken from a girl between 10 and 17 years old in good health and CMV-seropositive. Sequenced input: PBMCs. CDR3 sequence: CASSFLQGVGQPQHF. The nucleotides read TGCGCCAGCAGTTTCCTGCAGGGCGTGGGTCAGCCCCAGCATTTT.